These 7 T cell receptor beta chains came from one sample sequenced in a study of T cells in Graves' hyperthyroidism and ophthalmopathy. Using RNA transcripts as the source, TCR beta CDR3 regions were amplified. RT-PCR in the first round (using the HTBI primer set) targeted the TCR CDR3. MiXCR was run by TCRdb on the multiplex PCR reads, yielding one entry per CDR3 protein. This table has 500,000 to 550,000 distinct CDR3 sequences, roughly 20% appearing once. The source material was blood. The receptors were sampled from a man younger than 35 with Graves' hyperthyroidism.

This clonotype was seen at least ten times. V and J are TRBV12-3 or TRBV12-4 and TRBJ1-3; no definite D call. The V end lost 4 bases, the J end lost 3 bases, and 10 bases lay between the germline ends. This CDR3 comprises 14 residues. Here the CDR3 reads CASSSLVFGNTIYF. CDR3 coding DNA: TGTGCCAGCAGTTCCTTGGTATTTGGAAACACCATATATTTT.

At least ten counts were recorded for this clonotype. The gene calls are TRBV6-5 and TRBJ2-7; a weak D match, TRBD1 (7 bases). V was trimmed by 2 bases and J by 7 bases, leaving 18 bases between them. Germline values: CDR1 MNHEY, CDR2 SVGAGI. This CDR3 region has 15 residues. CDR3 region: CASSYGGTASREQYF. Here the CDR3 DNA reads TGTGCCAGCAGTTACGGAGGGACAGCTTCGCGAGAGCAGTACTTC.

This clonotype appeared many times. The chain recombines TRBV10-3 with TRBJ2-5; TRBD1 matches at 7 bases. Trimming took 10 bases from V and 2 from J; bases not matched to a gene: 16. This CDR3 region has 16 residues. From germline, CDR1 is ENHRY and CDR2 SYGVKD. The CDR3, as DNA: TGTGCCACCCATCCCCGGACAGGAAGCCTTCAAGAGACCCAGTACTTC. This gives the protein CATHPRTGSLQETQYF.

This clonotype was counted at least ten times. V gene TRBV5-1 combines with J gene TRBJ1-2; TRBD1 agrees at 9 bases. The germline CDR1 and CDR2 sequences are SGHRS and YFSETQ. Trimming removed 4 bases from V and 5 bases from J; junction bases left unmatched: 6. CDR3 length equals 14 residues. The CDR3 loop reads CASSVQGALYGYTF. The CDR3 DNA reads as TGCGCCAGCAGCGTACAGGGGGCTCTGTATGGCTACACCTTC.

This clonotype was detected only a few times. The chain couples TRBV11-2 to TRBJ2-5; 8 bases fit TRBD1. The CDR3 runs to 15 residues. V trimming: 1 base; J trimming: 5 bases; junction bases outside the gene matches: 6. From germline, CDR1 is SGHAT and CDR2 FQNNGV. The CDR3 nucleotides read TGTGCCAGCAGCTTAGCCGCAGGGGGCCTTGAGACCCAGTACTTC. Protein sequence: CASSLAAGGLETQYF.

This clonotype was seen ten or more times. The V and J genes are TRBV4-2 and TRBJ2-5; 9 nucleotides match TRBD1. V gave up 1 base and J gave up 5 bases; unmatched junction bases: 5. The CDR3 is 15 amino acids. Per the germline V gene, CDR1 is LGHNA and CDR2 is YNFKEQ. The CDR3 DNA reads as TGTGCCAGCAGCCAAGTCGACAGGGGGTATGAGACCCAGTACTTC. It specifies CASSQVDRGYETQYF.

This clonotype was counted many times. The CDR3 loop reads CASSEVTMGNQPQHF. The CDR3 DNA sequence: TGTGCCAGCAGTGAAGTAACTATGGGCAATCAGCCCCAGCATTTT. This chain joins TRBV6-1 and TRBJ1-5, with D uncertain. The V and J ends lost 1 base and 2 bases respectively, with 9 bases between them. Germline V gives CDR1 MNHNS, CDR2 SASEGT. The CDR3 has 15 amino acids.